This TCR beta chain was profiled in a study of blood T cell repertoires in COVID-19. Overall study context: There were acute and convalescent COVID-19 samples, and they came from the United States, Italy and Spain. PBMCs, B-cell-depleted T cells, or T cells provided the cDNA or gDNA that made up the material.

Authors' processing steps: Estimation of nucleated cell counts was performed using reference gene primer amplification. The method was immunoSEQ multiplex PCR; TCRdb's version includes in-frame clones alone and lacks a portion of them. V, J and clone size are taken as reported in that table, and D and trimming were inferred from the DNA itself. The table records some 250,000 clones, roughly four fifths of them present only once. CDR1 is MNHEY, CDR2 SMNVEV, per germline (reference sequence). CDR3 size: 13 residues. V gave up 6 bases and J gave up 6 bases, with 11 bases separating them. The specimen sequenced was peripheral blood. The TCR was taken from a man aged 25-45 years who had recovered from COVID-19. The chain combines TRBV27 with TRBJ1-4, with a tentative D call TRBD1 (5 bases). The CDR3 DNA reads as TGTGCCAGCAGCACAGCGGGGGATGAAAAACTGTTTTTT. Translated: CASSTAGDEKLFF.